This T cell receptor (beta chain) came from a study of blood T cells in healthy people across ages. Overall study findings and caveats: Observed TCR beta diversity per million T cells went down as age went up. This fall followed a roughly linear course with age. It was found that TCR beta diversity correlated strongly with the percentage of naive T cells.

A second PCR, run for about 6 to 11 cycles, used a sample-barcoded 5' primer plus a J-beta primer mix. Tagging of each cDNA molecule was performed by a template-switch adaptor with 12 random nucleotides. Via MiXCR, TCRdb re-called the 5' RACE reads, giving one row per CDR3 protein. The profile shows about 1.8 million distinct CDR3 sequences, about 50% of them singletons. For this clonotype: What it recognizes is unknown.

CDR3 length: 13 amino acids. CDR1 is SGHRS and CDR2 is YFSETQ in the germline V gene. V gave up 4 bases and J gave up 11 bases; unmatched junction bases: 9. Sequencing was done on a sample of blood. The chain employs TRBV5-1 and TRBJ2-3; TRBD2 agrees at 8 bases. The source of this sequence is a woman aged 40-49 years in good health. CDR3 bases: TGCGCCAGCAGCATACCGGGACTAGGTGGGCAGTATTTT. Amino acid sequence: CASSIPGLGGQYF.